Listed here are 5 T cell receptor beta chains from one sample, sequenced in a study of T cell responses to AZD1222 COVID-19 vaccine. The data were produced by immunoSEQ multiplex PCR, yet TCRdb's version contains in-frame clones alone and is incomplete. This sample has 50,000 to 70,000 clones; approximately 89% occur once, and the top ten carry roughly 19%. The material sequenced was peripheral blood, taken on day 0 of MenACWY control vaccination. The receptors were gathered from an adult in good health.

The chain recombines TRBV6-6 with TRBJ1-5; the D is unclear. Trimming stripped 4 bases from V and 3 bases from J, with 4 bases between. CDR1 is MNHNY, CDR2 SVGAGI, per germline (reference sequence). This CDR3 contains 12 residues. The CDR3 reads CASSLDNQPQHF. In nucleotides, the CDR3 is TGTGCCAGCAGTTTGGACAATCAGCCCCAGCATTTT.

This chain connects TRBV7-2 to TRBJ2-3; maybe TRBD2 (6 bases). The CDR3 covers 16 residues. Trimming cost V 1 base and J 2 bases, with 13 bases left between them. CDR1 is SGHTA and CDR2 is FQGNSA in the germline V gene. In DNA form, the CDR3 reads TGTGCCAGCAGCTTAGTGTCGGGAGCGGTCACAGATACGCAGTATTTT. Amino acid sequence: CASSLVSGAVTDTQYF.

A few counts support this clone. This chain joins TRBV4-3 and TRBJ1-1, with TRBD1 as a possible D gene (5 bases). V lost 4 bases to trimming and J lost 11 bases, with 20 bases between them. This CDR3 contains 14 residues. CDR1 and CDR2 (germline): LGHNA, YSLEER. CDR3 region: CASSLRPSGYGAFF. CDR3 sequence (DNA): TGCGCCAGCAGCCTGCGACCGTCAGGGTACGGGGCTTTCTTT.

The sample holds one count of this clone. The chain links TRBV5-1 to TRBJ1-2; D is possibly TRBD1 (6 bases). This CDR3 has 15 amino acids. The germline V gene has CDR1 SGHRS and CDR2 YFSETQ. V lost 0 bases and J 4 bases, leaving 13 bases between the germline ends. CDR3 DNA sequence: TGCGCCAGCAGCTTGGACACGGGGGCGGCCTATGGCTACACCTTC. Amino acids: CASSLDTGAAYGYTF.

In this sample, this clone turned up a few times. The junction shows a germline mismatch at one end, possibly a read error. This chain uses TRBV7-7 with TRBJ2-7, with 10 bases fitting TRBD2. Per the germline V gene, CDR1 is SSHAT and CDR2 is FNYEAQ (reference sequence). The CDR3 has 15 amino acids. The CDR3, as DNA: TGTGCTAGCAGCTTAGCTAGCGGGAGCTCCTACGAGCAGTACTTC. Its translation is CASSLASGSSYEQYF.